These 22 T cell receptor beta chains came from one sample sequenced in a study of blood T cell repertoires in COVID-19. Generated by immunoSEQ multiplex PCR, the TCRdb table keeps only in-frame clones and is missing some. The data show some 160,000 clones, about 84% seen once. The sample was peripheral blood. The receptors originated from a woman aged 50 to 60 with acute or convalescent COVID-19.

CDR3 residues: CASSFGGGQPQHF. CDR3 DNA sequence: TGTGCCAGCAGTTTCGGGGGTGGTCAGCCCCAGCATTTT. The chain recombines TRBV12-3 or TRBV12-4 with TRBJ1-5, with D possibly being TRBD1 (5 bases). The V end was cut by 3 bases, the J end by 6 bases, with 9 bases between. The CDR3 spans 13 residues.

At least ten counts were recorded for this clone. The CDR3 DNA is TGTGCCAGCAGGTCACAGGGGGCGCGCTCACCCCTCCACTTT. Amino acids: CASRSQGARSPLHF. The chain uses TRBV27 and TRBJ1-6; 9 bases match TRBD1. The junction had 7 bases not matched to a gene; V was cut back by 6 bases and J by 10 bases. The CDR3 is 14 amino acids. Germline V lookup: CDR1 MNHEY, CDR2 SMNVEV (reference sequence).

The CDR3 nucleotides are TGTGCCAGTAGTATAGCCCGGGCAGGGGAAGCTTTCTTT. It is translated as CASSIARAGEAFF. This chain connects TRBV19 to TRBJ1-1; maybe TRBD1 (5 bases). The CDR3 covers 13 residues. Germline V lookup: CDR1 LNHDA, CDR2 SQIVND (reference sequence). V shed 1 base and J shed 8 bases, with 11 bases lying between them.

This clone was seen more than once but under ten times. This chain uses TRBV5-6 with TRBJ1-2; 9 bases map to TRBD1. With 4 bases clipped from V and 4 bases from J, the junction kept 2 bases outside the gene matches. The germline V gene has CDR1 SGHDT and CDR2 YYEEEE. The CDR3 is 13 residues long. CDR3 amino acids: CASSRDRVYGYTF. CDR3 nucleotide sequence: TGTGCCAGCAGCCGGGACAGGGTCTATGGCTACACCTTC.

The V and J genes are TRBV7-8 and TRBJ1-3, with D possibly matching TRBD1 (5 bases). V dropped 7 bases and J dropped 0 bases, with 10 bases sitting between them. The CDR3 extends over 14 amino acids. CDR1 and CDR2 from the germline V gene are SGHVS and FQNEAQ. The DNA for the CDR3 is TGTGCCAGCAATCTAGGGGTCTCTGGAAACACCATATATTTT. This translates into CASNLGVSGNTIYF.

This chain connects TRBV3-1 (or the pseudogene TRBV3-2) to TRBJ2-7; 11 bases align to TRBD2. The CDR3 extends over 15 amino acids. Trimming at V came to 4 bases and at J to 7 bases, leaving 9 bases not matched to a gene. Germline loops: CDR1 LGHDT, CDR2 YNNKEL (reference sequence). This chain's CDR3 is CASSPPGLAANEQYF. DNA for the CDR3: TGTGCCAGCAGCCCACCGGGACTAGCGGCGAATGAGCAGTACTTC.

The genes are TRBV4-3 and TRBJ2-7, with TRBD1 as a possible D gene (6 bases). Germline loops: CDR1 LGHNA, CDR2 YSLEER. Trimming shortened V by 0 bases and J by 6 bases, and 15 bases separated the two germline ends. There are 15 residues in the CDR3. CDR3 nucleotide sequence: TGCGCCAGCAGCCAAGATTCAAGCAGGGGAAGCGAGCAGTACTTC. Encoded protein: CASSQDSSRGSEQYF.

A remark on this clone: One end of the junction fails to match germline, which may point to a read error. The rearrangement joins TRBV6-1 to TRBJ2-2; D is unclear. Per the germline V gene, CDR1 is MNHNS and CDR2 is SASEGT. The CDR3 covers 15 residues. The CDR3 reads CASSEGHSFTGELFF. The CDR3 DNA reads as TGTGCCAGCAGCGAAGGTCACAGCTTTACCGGGGAGCTGTTTTTT.

The chain recombines TRBV6-5 with TRBJ1-1; 7 bases are shared with TRBD1. Losses at the gene ends were 11 bases for V and 3 bases for J; bases not matched to a gene: 6. The CDR3 totals 12 residues. CDR1 MNHEY and CDR2 SVGAGI come from the germline V gene. In nucleotides, the CDR3 is TGTGCCGTCCAGGGGGGACACACTGAAGCTTTCTTT. It codes for CAVQGGHTEAFF.

The chain joins TRBV6-2 or TRBV6-3 to TRBJ2-5; 7 bases line up with TRBD1. Trimming removed 5 bases from V and 3 bases from J; junction bases left unmatched: 6. This CDR3 region has 14 residues. Germline V gene sequence: CDR1 MNHEY, CDR2 SVGEGT. This chain's CDR3 is CASSRLTGEETQYF. The CDR3 DNA reads TGTGCCAGCAGTCGATTAACAGGGGAAGAGACCCAGTACTTC.

The chain links TRBV10-3 to TRBJ2-5; TRBD2 is a possible D gene (6 bases). The V end lost 3 bases, the J end lost 9 bases, and 17 bases lay between the germline ends. The CDR3 is 14 amino acids. Per the germline V gene, CDR1 is ENHRY and CDR2 is SYGVKD. The chain's CDR3 is CAISDGGAPVAQYF. CDR3 nucleotides: TGTGCCATCAGTGACGGAGGGGCCCCCGTGGCCCAGTACTTC.

The chain couples TRBV27 to TRBJ1-3; TRBD1 agrees at 8 bases. CDR3 size: 16 residues. V lost 6 bases, J lost 0 bases, and 7 bases stayed unmatched. Germline V gene sequence: CDR1 MNHEY, CDR2 SMNVEV (reference sequence). The CDR3 sequence is CASRPDTGGSGNTIYF. The CDR3 DNA sequence: TGTGCCAGCAGGCCCGATACAGGGGGCTCTGGAAACACCATATATTTT.

The rearrangement uses TRBV28 and TRBJ2-2, with D tentatively TRBD1 (6 bases). Per germline, CDR1 MDHEN and CDR2 SYDVKM. CDR3 length: 14 residues. V was trimmed by 4 bases and J by 8 bases, leaving 14 bases between them. Here the CDR3 DNA reads TGTGCCAGCAGTTACCCAGGGGTCGGGGGGGAGCTGTTTTTT. Encoded protein: CASSYPGVGGELFF.

The chain couples TRBV18 to TRBJ1-2; unclear D gene. Germline-derived CDR1 and CDR2 are KGHSH and LQKENI. The CDR3 totals 16 residues. V was cut by 7 bases and J by 10 bases, with 28 bases left in between. The CDR3 DNA sequence: TGTGCCAGCTTTTCAAATCAGGCGGCAGCCGATCGGGACTACACCTTC. As protein: CASFSNQAAADRDYTF.

CDR3 sequence reads: CASSVGTGQNYGYTF. As DNA, the CDR3 is TGCGCCAGCAGCGTGGGGACAGGGCAAAACTATGGCTACACCTTC. This chain uses TRBV5-1 with TRBJ1-2; the match to TRBD1 covers 9 bases. V lost 4 bases to trimming and J lost 2 bases; unmatched junction nucleotides: 6. The CDR3 is made up of 15 amino acids. In germline, CDR1 is SGHRS, CDR2 YFSETQ.

In its sample, this clone was seen once. The chain carries TRBV5-1 and TRBJ1-1, with D uncertain. From germline, CDR1 is SGHRS and CDR2 YFSETQ. V was clipped by 0 bases and J by 4 bases, with 10 bases between them. This CDR3 has 14 amino acids. The CDR3 is CASSLDRVFTEAFF. The CDR3 DNA reads TGCGCCAGCAGCTTGGATCGCGTATTCACTGAAGCTTTCTTT.

This sequence joins TRBV7-2 and TRBJ2-3; 7 nucleotides agree with TRBD2. From germline, CDR1 is SGHTA and CDR2 FQGNSA. This CDR3 is 17 amino acids long. Germline trimming cut 0 bases from V and 2 bases from J; bases unmatched to any gene: 8. The CDR3 sequence is CASSLAGPAGNTDTQYF. CDR3 nucleotide sequence: TGTGCCAGCAGCTTAGCGGGTCCAGCGGGGAACACAGATACGCAGTATTTT.

Only a few counts were recorded for this clone. V and J are TRBV5-6 and TRBJ2-6; D not resolved. Germline V gene sequence: CDR1 SGHDT, CDR2 YYEEEE. Trimming cost V 3 bases and J 0 bases, with 7 bases left between them. This CDR3 comprises 15 residues. The CDR3 region is CASSSPGSGANVLTF. DNA for the CDR3: TGTGCCAGCAGCTCCCCCGGCTCTGGGGCCAACGTCCTGACTTTC.

V usage is TRBV10-3 and J usage is TRBJ1-6, with TRBD1 as a possible D gene (5 bases). The germline gives CDR1 ENHRY, CDR2 SYGVKD. Deletions cut 3 bases from V and 9 bases from J, with 9 bases between. This CDR3 is 13 amino acids long. CDR3 sequence reads: CAISEGEISPLHF. Here the CDR3 DNA reads TGTGCCATCAGTGAAGGGGAAATTTCACCCCTCCACTTT.

This chain joins TRBV3-1 (or the pseudogene TRBV3-2) and TRBJ1-1; maybe TRBD1 (5 bases). Trimming took 4 bases from V and 1 from J, leaving 7 bases between them. Germline loops: CDR1 LGHDT, CDR2 YNNKEL (reference sequence). The CDR3 length is 13 residues. DNA of the CDR3: TGTGCCAGCAGCCCGACAGCGAACACTGAAGCTTTCTTT. It encodes CASSPTANTEAFF.

CDR3 loop: CASSLADRSDYQPQHF. The CDR3, as DNA: TGTGCCAGCAGCCTCGCGGACAGAAGCGATTATCAGCCCCAGCATTTT. The J gene is TRBJ1-5, the V gene TRBV5-6; possibly TRBD1 for D (6 bases). This CDR3 is 16 amino acids long. V lost 4 bases, J lost 5 bases, and 19 bases lay in between. Looked up from germline, CDR1 is SGHDT and CDR2 is YYEEEE. Supplemented by reference TRBV5-6 and TRBJ1-5, the full variable domain reads DAGVTQSPTHLIKTRGQQVTLRCSPKSGHDTVSWYQQALGQGPQFIFQYYEEEERQRGNFPDRFSGHQFPNYSSELNVNALLLGDSALYLCASSLADRSDYQPQHFGDGTRLSIL.

About this clone itself: A read error may produce the germline difference seen at one junction end. The chain recombines TRBV7-2 with TRBJ1-2; 7 bases align to TRBD1. The length of the CDR3 is 15 residues. CDR1 and CDR2 (germline): SGHTA, FQGNSA. CDR3 coding DNA: TGTGCCAGCAGTTTAGAAGGACAGGCTATCTATGGCTACACCTTC. This gives the protein CASSLEGQAIYGYTF.